Below are 12 T cell receptor beta chains sequenced from a single sample in a study of early T cells in non-severe SARS-CoV-2 infection. Each CDR3 protein gets one entry after TCRdb re-called the 5' RACE reads with MiXCR. Seen here are fewer than 120,000 distinct CDR3 sequences, around 13% observed once, and the top ten hold around 3.7%. Here the sequenced sample was whole blood, taken at baseline. These receptors all stem from an adult who was a healthcare worker with PCR-confirmed SARS-CoV-2 infection or an uninfected control (not recorded which).

The CDR3 DNA follows: TGCAGTGCCCGCGGACCCCACTCCCCTTCCTACAATGAGCAGTTCTTC. Its translation is CSARGPHSPSYNEQFF. The chain has TRBV20-1 and TRBJ2-1; D remains unclear. Trimming stripped 6 bases from V and 1 base from J, with 19 bases between. CDR1 is DFQATT, CDR2 SNEGSKA, per germline (reference sequence). The CDR3 length is 16 residues.

CDR3 in amino acids: CASSPTQTNEQFF. For the CDR3, the DNA is TGCGCCAGCAGCCCCACGCAAACAAATGAGCAGTTCTTC. The rearrangement links TRBV4-1 to TRBJ2-1; D not resolved. The CDR3 consists of 13 residues. Trimming cost V 4 bases and J 7 bases, with 11 bases left between them. Germline loops: CDR1 MGHRA, CDR2 YSYEKL.

This clonotype was seen ten or more times. V usage is TRBV10-2 and J usage is TRBJ1-1, with D maybe TRBD1 (5 bases). The CDR3 loop spans 15 amino acids. Germline CDR1 reads WSHSY; CDR2 reads SAAADI. V was cut by 3 bases and J by 10 bases, with 21 bases left in between. The CDR3, as DNA: TGCGCCAGCAGTGATGGTGGCAAGCCGTTTCAGGGAGCTTTCTTT. It codes for CASSDGGKPFQGAFF.

In this sample, this clonotype turned up a few times. This chain uses TRBV4-1 with TRBJ1-2; tentative D call: TRBD1 (5 bases). Germline V lookup: CDR1 MGHRA, CDR2 YSYEKL. V lost 0 bases, J lost 4 bases, and 12 bases lay in between. The CDR3 totals 15 residues. CDR3 region: CASSQDQRGIYGYTF. CDR3 in DNA: TGCGCCAGCAGCCAAGATCAACGGGGGATCTATGGCTACACCTTC.

Only a few counts were recorded for this clonotype. The chain links TRBV29-1 to TRBJ1-4; D ambiguous. There are 13 residues in the CDR3. Trimming pared 4 bases from V and 3 bases from J, leaving 9 bases between. CDR1 and CDR2 from the germline V gene are SQVTM and ANQGSEA. The CDR3 is CSVVTGANEKLFF. The CDR3 region has the DNA TGCAGCGTTGTGACCGGAGCTAATGAAAAACTGTTTTTT. Together with reference TRBV29-1 and TRBJ1-4, the CDR3 gives the full variable domain: SAVISQKPSRDICQRGTSLTIQCQVDSQVTMMFWYRQQPGQSLTLIATANQGSEATYESGFVIDKFPISRPNLTFSTLTVSNMSPEDSSIYLCSVVTGANEKLFFGSGTQLSVL.

V and J are TRBV5-4 and TRBJ2-2; 9 nucleotides line up with TRBD2. Unmatched junction bases numbered 2, after V lost 0 bases and J lost 2 bases. The CDR3 sequence is 16 residues long. Germline V gives CDR1 SGHNT, CDR2 YYREEE (reference sequence). CDR3 in amino acids: CASSLGLAVNTGELFF. CDR3 DNA: TGTGCCAGCAGCTTGGGACTAGCGGTAAACACCGGGGAGCTGTTTTTT.

The sample holds a few counts of this clonotype. This sequence joins TRBV21-1 and TRBJ1-5; the listed D gene, TRBD1, was not tested against the DNA. TRBV21-1 is reported as a pseudogene. The CDR3 is 13 amino acids. The CDR3 region is CASISGGNQPQHF. The DNA of the CDR3 is TGTGCCAGCATATCGGGGGGCAATCAGCCCCAGCATTTT.

The rearrangement links TRBV7-9 to TRBJ2-2, with 8 bases fitting TRBD1. The CDR3 totals 15 residues. From germline, CDR1 is SEHNR and CDR2 FQNEAQ (reference sequence). V was clipped by 6 bases and J by 0 bases; unmatched bases: 3. In DNA form, the CDR3 reads TGTGCCAGCAGACAGGGGGGCGCGAACACCGGGGAGCTGTTTTTT. Translating gives CASRQGGANTGELFF.

This clonotype was seen only a few times. The J gene is TRBJ2-1, the V gene TRBV7-9; D is possibly TRBD1 (6 bases). The CDR3 length is 14 residues. Deletions cut 5 bases from V and 5 bases from J, with 13 bases between. CDR1 and CDR2 (germline): SEHNR, FQNEAQ (reference sequence). In DNA form, the CDR3 reads TGTGCCAGCAGCACCCGACAGGCTCACAATGAGCAGTTCTTC. Residues: CASSTRQAHNEQFF.

This clonotype was seen a handful of times. The chain carries TRBV5-1 and TRBJ2-5; D may be TRBD1 (6 bases). This CDR3 spans 14 amino acids. The germline V gene has CDR1 SGHRS and CDR2 YFSETQ. The germline V and J ends were trimmed by 3 bases and 1 base, with 10 bases remaining between them. The CDR3 spells CASSSLDSQETQYF. CDR3 nucleotide sequence: TGCGCCAGCAGCTCCCTGGACAGCCAAGAGACCCAGTACTTC.

There are many counts of this clonotype. V usage is TRBV6-1 and J usage is TRBJ1-4; possible D gene TRBD1, 5 bases. The germline gives CDR1 MNHNS, CDR2 SASEGT. The CDR3 totals 14 residues. V was clipped by 8 bases and J by 3 bases, with 13 bases between them. CDR3 in DNA: TGTGCCAGCTGCCCCGGGGGATCTAATGAAAAACTGTTTTTT. It is translated as CASCPGGSNEKLFF.

The sample holds a few counts of this clonotype. V gene TRBV29-1 combines with J gene TRBJ2-1, with 14 bases that match TRBD2. Trimming at V came to 4 bases and at J to 6 bases, leaving 2 bases not matched to a gene. The CDR3 is 14 residues long. Germline CDR1 is SQVTM and CDR2 is ANQGSEA. The CDR3: CSVGGLAGANEQFF. CDR3 coding DNA: TGCAGCGTTGGGGGACTAGCGGGAGCCAATGAGCAGTTCTTC.